The present TCR beta chain was sequenced within a study of T-cell memory formation after mild COVID-19. On the study more broadly: TCR clusters were largely donor specific. Study-wide findings and caveats: Pre-infection memory harbored some responding clones, suggesting cross-reactive memory joined. Balance between CD4 and CD8 was seen in clones contracting day 15 to 85, and a CD4+ lean was seen in later expanders.

Sample barcodes and UMIs were carried by the TCR alpha and TCR beta cDNA libraries that 5'RACE generated with constant-segment primers. MiXCR, applied by TCRdb to the 5' RACE reads, yields one record per CDR3 protein. The table shows about 400,000 distinct CDR3 sequences, with about a sixth occurring only once. This clonotype came up a few times. Its antigen is as yet unknown. The CDR3 covers 14 residues. Germline V gene lookup returns CDR1 KGHSH and CDR2 LQKENI. Between the trimmed V and J ends, which lost 9 bases and 0 bases, there was a span of 9 bases. Sequencing was done on a sample of PBMCs or a T cell subset sorted from them (not recorded which). The origin of this receptor is a man aged 18 to 30 who had mild COVID-19 (a few samples of this study predate the infection). Cell type and time point are not known. J is TRBJ2-6 and V is TRBV18, with D unclear. DNA of the CDR3: TGTGCCAGTATCCCCGGCTCTGGGGCCAACGTCCTGACTTTC. Encoded protein: CASIPGSGANVLTF.